The clone carrying this T cell receptor (beta chain) was seen many times. Its antigen is undetermined. The entry originates in a study of CD8 T cells in ankylosing spondylitis. This CDR3 has 13 residues. The V and J ends lost 7 bases and 4 bases, in that order; junction bases with no gene match: 6. Using its own MiXCR run on the 5' RACE reads, TCRdb lists one record per CDR3 protein. The sample shows roughly 150,000 distinct CDR3 sequences, approximately 7.3% of them seen only once. General observations from the study: A TCR beta motif of seven or eight highly homologous variants appeared characteristic of ankylosing spondylitis blood. Earlier reports found some motif variants in synovial fluid and blood in reactive arthritis.

The clonotype originates from a female donor with ankylosing spondylitis or in good health (not recorded which). The source material was blood, either unsorted or a sorted T cell fraction (not recorded which). The chain links TRBV12-3 or TRBV12-4 to TRBJ1-2; 7 nucleotides line up with TRBD1. The chain's CDR3 is CASTTTGAYGYTF. CDR3 nucleotides: TGTGCCAGCACCACAACAGGGGCCTATGGCTACACCTTC.